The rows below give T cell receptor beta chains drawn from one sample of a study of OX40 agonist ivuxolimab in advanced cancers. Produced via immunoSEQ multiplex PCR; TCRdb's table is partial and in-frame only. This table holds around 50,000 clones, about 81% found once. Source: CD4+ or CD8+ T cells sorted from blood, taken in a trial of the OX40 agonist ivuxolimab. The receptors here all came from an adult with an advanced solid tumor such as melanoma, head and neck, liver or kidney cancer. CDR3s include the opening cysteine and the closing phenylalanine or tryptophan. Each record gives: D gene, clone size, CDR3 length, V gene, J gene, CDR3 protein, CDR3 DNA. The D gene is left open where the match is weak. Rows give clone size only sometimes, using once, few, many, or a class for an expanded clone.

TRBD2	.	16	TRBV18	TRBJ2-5	CASSPILAGKQETQYF	TGTGCCAGCTCACCAATTCTAGCGGGGAAACAAGAGACCCAGTACTTC
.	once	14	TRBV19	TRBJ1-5	CASSIGGEYQPQHF	TGTGCCAGTAGTATAGGGGGGGAATATCAGCCCCAGCATTTT
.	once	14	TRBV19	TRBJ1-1	CASSLLQVGAEAFF	TGTGCCAGTAGTCTTCTTCAGGTTGGAGCTGAAGCTTTCTTT
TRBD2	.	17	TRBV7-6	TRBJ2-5	CASSPRGVHWGQETQYF	TGTGCCAGCAGCCCTCGGGGGGTCCACTGGGGGCAAGAGACCCAGTACTTC
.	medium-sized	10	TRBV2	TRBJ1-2	CASRAYGYTF	TGTGCCAGCCGTGCCTATGGCTACACCTTC
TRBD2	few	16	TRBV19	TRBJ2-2	CASSSPGLVNTGELFF	TGTGCCAGTAGTTCTCCGGGACTAGTGAACACCGGGGAGCTGTTTTTT
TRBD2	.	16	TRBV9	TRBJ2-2	CASSVGTSGNTGELFF	TGTGCCAGCAGCGTAGGAACTAGCGGTAACACCGGGGAGCTGTTTTTT
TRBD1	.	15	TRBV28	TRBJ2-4	CASIKGAYSGNIQYF	TGTGCCAGCATAAAGGGGGCGTATTCGGGAAACATTCAGTACTTC
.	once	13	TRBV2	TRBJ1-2	CASSLNGGSGYTF	TGTGCCAGCAGCCTCAACGGGGGTAGTGGCTACACCTTC
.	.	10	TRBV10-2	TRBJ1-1	CASGGSEAFF	TGCGCCAGCGGGGGGTCTGAAGCTTTCTTT
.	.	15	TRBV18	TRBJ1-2	CASSPGKDSNYGYTF	TGTGCCAGCTCACCAGGAAAGGACTCTAACTATGGCTACACCTTC
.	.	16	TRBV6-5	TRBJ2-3	CASSSPGGASTDTQYF	TGTGCCAGCAGTTCGCCAGGGGGGGCCTCCACAGATACGCAGTATTTT
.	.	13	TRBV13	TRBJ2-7	CASSPTPSYEQYF	TGTGCCAGCAGCCCCACCCCCTCATACGAGCAGTACTTC
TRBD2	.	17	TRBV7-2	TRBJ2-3	CASSQRTSGGAADTQYF	TGTGCCAGCAGCCAACGGACTAGCGGGGGGGCCGCAGATACGCAGTATTTT
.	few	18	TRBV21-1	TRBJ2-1	CASSKGEDFSNSANEQFF	TGTGCCAGCAGCAAAGGTGAGGACTTCTCAAACTCGGCCAATGAGCAGTTCTTC
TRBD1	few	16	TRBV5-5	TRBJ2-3	CASSRRTGGGVDTQYF	TGTGCCAGCAGCAGACGGACAGGGGGAGGTGTAGATACGCAGTATTTT
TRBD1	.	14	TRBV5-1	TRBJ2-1	CASSAGTGYNEQFF	TGCGCCAGCAGTGCGGGGACAGGCTACAATGAGCAGTTCTTC
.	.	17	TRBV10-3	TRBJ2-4	CAISDTGFRVAKNIQYF	TGTGCCATCAGTGATACAGGCTTTCGGGTAGCCAAAAACATTCAGTACTTC
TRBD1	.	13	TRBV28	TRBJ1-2	CASSLTGVSGYTF	TGTGCCAGCAGTTTGACAGGGGTGAGTGGCTACACCTTC
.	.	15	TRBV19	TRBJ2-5	CASSIGPTSQETQYF	TGTGCCAGTAGTATCGGTCCCACCTCCCAAGAGACCCAGTACTTC
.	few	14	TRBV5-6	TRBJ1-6	CASRGGIPNSPLHF	TGTGCCTCCCGGGGGGGAATCCCTAATTCACCCCTCCACTTT
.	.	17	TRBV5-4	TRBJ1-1	CASSLGGRGIGNTEAFF	TGTGCCAGCAGCTTAGGGGGGCGAGGGATTGGGAACACTGAAGCTTTCTTT
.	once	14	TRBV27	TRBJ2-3	CASSQERSTDTQYF	TGTGCCAGCAGTCAAGAAAGGAGCACAGATACGCAGTATTTT
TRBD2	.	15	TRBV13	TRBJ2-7	CASSRRDYQVYEQYF	TGTGCCAGCAGCCGTCGGGACTACCAAGTTTACGAGCAGTACTTC
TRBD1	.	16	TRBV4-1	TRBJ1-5	CASSQSDRVNNQPQHF	TGCGCCAGCAGCCAATCCGACAGGGTGAACAATCAGCCCCAGCATTTT
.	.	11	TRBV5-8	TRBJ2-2	CASSLGRELFF	TGTGCCAGCAGTTTGGGCAGGGAGCTGTTTTTT
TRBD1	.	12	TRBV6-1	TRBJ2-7	CASKGQDYEQYF	TGTGCCAGCAAGGGACAGGACTACGAGCAGTACTTC
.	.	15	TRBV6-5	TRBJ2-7	CASSYDANAAYEQYF	TGTGCCAGCAGTTACGATGCGAATGCGGCCTACGAGCAGTACTTC
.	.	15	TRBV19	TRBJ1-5	CASNLAVGSNQPQHF	TGTGCCAGTAATCTGGCGGTTGGTAGCAATCAGCCCCAGCATTTT
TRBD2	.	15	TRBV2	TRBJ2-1	CASSGSSGFYNEQFF	TGTGCCAGCAGTGGTTCTAGCGGTTTCTACAATGAGCAGTTCTTC
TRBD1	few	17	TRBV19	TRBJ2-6	CASTKGQGISGANVLTF	TGTGCCAGTACCAAAGGACAGGGGATCTCTGGGGCCAACGTCCTGACTTTC